This T cell receptor beta chain was sequenced during a study of cytomegalovirus exposure and HLA in healthy donors. Germline CDR1 SGHRS, CDR2 YFSETQ. CDR3 length equals 13 residues. The V gene end was trimmed by 6 bases and the J gene end by 4 bases; junction bases not matched to a gene: 7. This PCR relied on a set of 60 Vbeta primers and 13 Jbeta primers. The repertoire was sequenced with immunoSEQ multiplex PCR; TCRdb's copy has only in-frame clones and lacks some. The table shows approximately 110,000 clones, with around 80% occurring only once. Donors sampled were nominally healthy, though unrecorded immune exposures were likely. General study findings and limits: TCR beta V segments were, for the most part, productive about 87% or about 30% of the time in an earlier analysis.

About this clone itself: The antigen is unknown.

Sequencing used PBMCs. This clonotype was obtained from a man aged 45-65 years in good health and CMV-seronegative. This chain connects TRBV5-1 to TRBJ2-7; 7 bases are a match to TRBD2. The CDR3 bases are TGCGCCAGCACCCCGTCGGGGGGTTACGAGCAGTACTTC. This encodes CASTPSGGYEQYF.